This TCR beta chain was sequenced in a study of shared clonotypes between healthy human individuals. Some clones are missing from TCRdb's copy, which holds only in-frame ones; the method was immunoSEQ multiplex PCR. The table includes 110,000 or so clones, around 66% detected once. V was pared by 2 bases and J by 4 bases, with 13 bases between. There are 15 residues in the CDR3. Germline lookup yields CDR1 SGHTS and CDR2 YDEGEE. CCR7-negative CD45RA+ TemRA cells were combined with CD45RO+ cells to form CD8 memory. The receptor was isolated from a woman aged 25 to 39 in good health. The sequencing sample was made of memory CD8+ T cells sorted from blood. Described subset: CD45RO+ cells pooled with CCR7-negative TemRA cells. V is TRBV5-8 and J is TRBJ1-3; D gene unclear. In DNA form, the CDR3 reads TGTGCCAGCAGCTTCTCGCTGGGTCGAGGAAACACCATATATTTT. Its translation is CASSFSLGRGNTIYF.